This entry features one T cell receptor beta chain sequence. These data come from a study of control samples from healthy donors and cancer patients. TCRdb's table, derived via immunoSEQ multiplex PCR, lists solely in-frame clones and lacks some. Of fewer than 120,000 clones in the sample, roughly 90% were seen once. The sequenced sample consisted of PBMCs. The sequence was collected from a woman aged 55-69 years with lung cancer.

Written as DNA, the CDR3 is TGTGCCAGTAGTTCGGTCCCCCCCACGAACACTGAAGCTTTCTTT. The encoded protein is CASSSVPPTNTEAFF. The rearrangement joins TRBV19 to TRBJ1-1; D gene unclear. Trimming shortened V by 5 bases and J by 1 base, and 14 bases separated the two germline ends. This CDR3 is 15 amino acids long. Germline lookup yields CDR1 LNHDA and CDR2 SQIVND (reference sequence).